Below, 12 T cell receptor beta chains from the same sample are listed, as sequenced in a study of T-cell memory formation after mild COVID-19. TCRdb reprocessed the 5' RACE reads with MiXCR, giving one entry per CDR3 protein. The repertoire holds about 430,000 distinct CDR3 sequences, with roughly 26% as singletons. Sequenced input: PBMCs or a T cell subset sorted from them (not recorded which). The receptors were sampled from an adult woman who had mild COVID-19 (a few samples of this study predate the infection). Cell type and time point are not known.

J is TRBJ2-1 and V is TRBV7-9, with TRBD2 identical over 7 bases. The V gene end was trimmed by 6 bases and the J gene end by 2 bases; junction bases not matched to a gene: 7. CDR1 and CDR2 (germline): SEHNR, FQNEAQ (reference sequence). The CDR3 has 15 residues. The CDR3 DNA reads as TGTGCCAGCAGTCCTCCTGGGGGGGCCTACAATGAGCAGTTCTTC. This codes for CASSPPGGAYNEQFF.

The rearrangement joins TRBV6-5 to TRBJ1-5, with D tentatively TRBD1 (6 bases). Between the trimmed V and J ends, which lost 0 bases and 2 bases, there was a span of 8 bases. Germline CDR1 MNHEY, CDR2 SVGAGI. The CDR3 runs to 15 residues. The chain's CDR3 is CASSYSAGGNQPQHF. The DNA for the CDR3 is TGTGCCAGCAGTTACTCGGCAGGGGGCAATCAGCCCCAGCATTTT.

The table lists this clonotype with a few counts. The chain joins TRBV5-1 to TRBJ2-7; 7 nucleotides line up with TRBD1. After removal of 2 bases from V and 5 bases from J, the junction contained 7 bases not matched to a gene. This CDR3 is built from 14 residues. The germline V gene has CDR1 SGHRS and CDR2 YFSETQ. CDR3 loop: CASSFRDSRHEQYF. The CDR3 DNA sequence: TGCGCCAGCAGCTTCCGGGACAGCCGACACGAGCAGTACTTC.

This clonotype came up a few times. The chain uses TRBV20-1 and TRBJ2-5; D might be TRBD1 or TRBD2, each matching 6 bases. In germline, CDR1 is DFQATT, CDR2 SNEGSKA (reference sequence). The CDR3 totals 14 residues. V lost 4 bases and J lost 2, with 14 bases in between. The CDR3 spells CSANSGASQETQYF. CDR3 nucleotides: TGCAGTGCTAACTCGGGGGCCTCACAAGAGACCCAGTACTTC.

This clonotype was seen a few times. V usage is TRBV21-1 and J usage is TRBJ2-3; the table calls TRBD2, which could not be checked here. TRBV21-1 is annotated as a pseudogene. The CDR3 covers 18 residues. The CDR3 sequence: CASSKGGTSGPSTDTQYF. For the CDR3, the DNA is TGTGCCAGCAGCAAAGGGGGAACTAGCGGGCCGAGCACAGATACGCAGTATTTT.

The J gene is TRBJ2-5, the V gene TRBV7-3, with D unclear. Between the trimmed V and J ends, which lost 5 bases and 5 bases, there was a span of 12 bases. Germline V gene lookup returns CDR1 SGHTA and CDR2 FQGTGA. This CDR3 spans 13 amino acids. CDR3 DNA sequence: TGTGCCAGCAGCCCTGGGGTGCGGGAGACCCAGTACTTC. This translates into CASSPGVRETQYF. Based on the CDR3 plus reference TRBV7-3 and TRBJ2-5, the full variable domain is GAGVSQTPSNKVTEKGKYVELRCDPISGHTALYWYRQSLGQGPEFLIYFQGTGAADDSGLPNDRFFAVRPEGSVSTLKIQRTERGDSAVYLCASSPGVRETQYFGPGTRLLVL.

V gene TRBV7-9 combines with J gene TRBJ1-6, with 9 bases matching TRBD1. Germline CDR1 reads SEHNR; CDR2 reads FQNEAQ (reference sequence). There are 15 residues in the CDR3. V lost 4 bases, J lost 7 bases, and 5 bases stayed unmatched. CDR3 nucleotides: TGTGCCAGCAGCTCTGGACAGGGGAGAAATTCACCCCTCCACTTT. It codes for CASSSGQGRNSPLHF.

This clonotype occurred a few times. The chain combines TRBV18 with TRBJ1-6, with 8 nucleotides matching TRBD1. The germline V gene encodes CDR1 KGHSH and CDR2 LQKENI. The CDR3 runs 15 residues. V shed 4 bases and J 10 bases; nucleotides not matched to a gene: 9. CDR3 sequence (DNA): TGTGCCAGCTCACTCCAGGACAGGGACGACTCACCCCTCCACTTT. It yields the protein CASSLQDRDDSPLHF.

This chain links TRBV24-1 with TRBJ2-1; possible D gene TRBD1, 6 bases. From germline, CDR1 is KGHDR and CDR2 SFDVKD. The CDR3 extends over 16 amino acids. Trimming took 5 bases from V and 4 from J, leaving 17 bases between them. This chain's CDR3 is CATSAAGTPKYNEQFF. CDR3 DNA sequence: TGTGCCACCAGTGCCGCTGGGACACCGAAGTACAATGAGCAGTTCTTC.

The chain couples TRBV6-5 to TRBJ2-3, with D possibly being TRBD1 or TRBD2 (5 bases each). This CDR3 comprises 18 residues. V lost 0 bases and J 2 bases, leaving 18 bases between the germline ends. Germline V gene lookup returns CDR1 MNHEY and CDR2 SVGAGI. CDR3: CASSYSVPRDGYTDTQYF. CDR3 DNA sequence: TGTGCCAGCAGTTACTCGGTCCCCCGGGACGGATACACAGATACGCAGTATTTT.

This chain joins TRBV9 and TRBJ2-5; a possible D gene is TRBD2 (6 bases). CDR1 and CDR2 from the germline V gene are SGDLS and YYNGEE. The CDR3 loop spans 15 amino acids. The ends were cut back, 3 bases at V and 5 bases at J, with 17 bases in the middle. Here the CDR3 DNA reads TGTGCCAGCAGCGAGGGAGGACTAACTACGGAGACCCAGTACTTC. This codes for CASSEGGLTTETQYF.

V is TRBV7-9 and J is TRBJ1-5; D not certain. The V end was cut by 4 bases, the J end by 7 bases, with 17 bases between. Germline values: CDR1 SEHNR, CDR2 FQNEAQ (reference sequence). The CDR3 spans 15 residues. This CDR3 is CASSSSSRVLQPQHF. Written as DNA, the CDR3 is TGTGCCAGCAGCTCCTCCTCCAGAGTCCTCCAGCCCCAGCATTTT.